The present entry profiles one T cell receptor beta chain with its context. V dropped 1 base and J dropped 8 bases, with 12 bases sitting between them. Germline V lookup: CDR1 MNHEY, CDR2 SVGAGI. This CDR3 has 15 amino acids. The data originate from a study of blood T cell repertoires in COVID-19. Across the whole study: Samples of COVID-19 (acute and convalescent) were obtained from the United States, Italy and Spain. The analysed material was cDNA or gDNA that came from T cells, B-cell-depleted T cells, or PBMCs.

Original handling: Quantification of nucleated cells was approximated via reference gene primer amplification. The protocol was immunoSEQ multiplex PCR, while the TCRdb copy is restricted to in-frame clones and leaves out a portion. From that table come the V and J calls and clone size; the DNA was used to work out D and trimming. The data show about 260,000 clones, 88% seen once. While infection was still active, Seattle patients were enrolled and then followed longitudinally. The clonotype originates from a woman in her 30s with COVID-19, enrolled during active disease. Source material: peripheral blood. The J gene is TRBJ1-6, the V gene TRBV6-5; the D gene is possibly TRBD1 (6 bases). The CDR3 DNA reads TGTGCCAGCAGTTACTTCGACAGGACTGATTCACCCCTCCACTTT. This encodes CASSYFDRTDSPLHF.